These T cell receptor beta chains were read from a single sample in a study of response to subunit inactivated influenza vaccine. TCRdb itself ran the RT-PCR reads through MiXCR, one entry per CDR3 protein. The sample holds roughly 500,000 distinct CDR3 sequences, 20% to 25% seen once. The same specimen was also included in a second study, on T cells expressing NK-cell markers.

The source was CD4+ T cells sorted from PBMCs, collected about 13 days after vaccination. The receptor source for this set is a man aged 50 to 59 who received an inactivated influenza vaccine. The CDR3 runs from the conserved cysteine through the conserved F or W. A D gene is named only where the DNA matches it firmly. Expanded clones get a size class; other rows say once, few or many, or leave the size out.

clone_size: few; v_call: TRBV5-1; d_call: -; j_call: TRBJ1-6; cdr3_nt: TGCGCCAGCAGCTTGGCCGAGACAGCGAGCTCACCCCTCCACTTT; cdr3_aa: CASSLAETASSPLHF
clone_size: many; v_call: TRBV5-6; d_call: -; j_call: TRBJ2-1; cdr3_nt: TGTGCCAGCAGCTTGGAGGGTTTTAGGGCTACCTACAATGAGCAGTTCTTC; cdr3_aa: CASSLEGFRATYNEQFF
clone_size: -; v_call: TRBV2; d_call: -; j_call: TRBJ1-5; cdr3_nt: TGTGCCAGCAGCGCAAGACGGACCAATCAGCCCCAGCATTTT; cdr3_aa: CASSARRTNQPQHF
clone_size: few; v_call: TRBV7-6; d_call: -; j_call: TRBJ2-7; cdr3_nt: TGTGCCAGCAGCTTATGGCCCAGCGAGCAGTACTTC; cdr3_aa: CASSLWPSEQYF
clone_size: -; v_call: TRBV12-3/TRBV12-4; d_call: TRBD2; j_call: TRBJ2-2; cdr3_nt: TGTGCCAGCGTGGGGGGGATAAGGAACACCGGGGAGCTGTTTTTT; cdr3_aa: CASVGGIRNTGELFF
clone_size: few; v_call: TRBV25-1; d_call: TRBD1; j_call: TRBJ2-7; cdr3_nt: TGTGCCAGCAGTGACCAACAGGGGTGGCGACTCGAGCAGTACTTC; cdr3_aa: CASSDQQGWRLEQYF
clone_size: few; v_call: TRBV20-1; d_call: TRBD1; j_call: TRBJ2-1; cdr3_nt: TGCAGTGCTAGCTCCCCCCAGGGGGTAAATGAGCAGTTCTTC; cdr3_aa: CSASSPQGVNEQFF
clone_size: few; v_call: TRBV7-2; d_call: TRBD1; j_call: TRBJ2-1; cdr3_nt: TGTGCCAGCAGCCGGGACAGGACCGATGAGCAGTTCTTC; cdr3_aa: CASSRDRTDEQFF
clone_size: -; v_call: TRBV19; d_call: -; j_call: TRBJ2-1; cdr3_nt: TGTGCCAGTAGTATATCAGGGGCGTCGTGGCGGGACTCCTACAATGAGCAGTTCTTC; cdr3_aa: CASSISGASWRDSYNEQFF
clone_size: -; v_call: TRBV7-8; d_call: TRBD1; j_call: TRBJ1-1; cdr3_nt: TGTGCCAGCAGCTTAGGGTGGGGGACAGTCACTGAAGCTTTCTTT; cdr3_aa: CASSLGWGTVTEAFF
clone_size: -; v_call: TRBV7-6; d_call: TRBD2; j_call: TRBJ2-5; cdr3_nt: TGTGCCAGCAGCTCCCTTAGCGGGGGGGTTGGGACCCAGTACTTC; cdr3_aa: CASSSLSGGVGTQYF
clone_size: -; v_call: TRBV18; d_call: -; j_call: TRBJ2-5; cdr3_nt: TGTGCCAGCTCACCACCGGGCAGGGAGACCCAGTACTTC; cdr3_aa: CASSPPGRETQYF
clone_size: few; v_call: TRBV4-3; d_call: -; j_call: TRBJ2-6; cdr3_nt: TGCGCCAGCAGCCCCTCGAGGGGCTCTGGGGCCAACGTCCTGACTTTC; cdr3_aa: CASSPSRGSGANVLTF
clone_size: -; v_call: TRBV4-1; d_call: -; j_call: TRBJ1-5; cdr3_nt: TGCGCCAGCAGCCAGGTAGATGATCAGCCCCAGCATTTT; cdr3_aa: CASSQVDDQPQHF
clone_size: -; v_call: TRBV7-6; d_call: TRBD1; j_call: TRBJ1-1; cdr3_nt: TGTGCCAGCAGCTTAGTCGGCAGGGGGGACACTGAAGCTTTCTTT; cdr3_aa: CASSLVGRGDTEAFF
clone_size: -; v_call: TRBV5-6; d_call: TRBD1; j_call: TRBJ2-5; cdr3_nt: TGTGCCGGCTCCCGCTCCGGGACAGCAGGTTCGGAGACCCAGTACTTC; cdr3_aa: CAGSRSGTAGSETQYF
clone_size: few; v_call: TRBV5-1; d_call: TRBD1; j_call: TRBJ1-2; cdr3_nt: TGCGCCAGCAGCTTGGCCAGGGACAGGGTTTATGGCTACACCTTC; cdr3_aa: CASSLARDRVYGYTF
clone_size: few; v_call: TRBV3-1; d_call: TRBD1; j_call: TRBJ1-2; cdr3_nt: TGTGCCAGCAGCCAAGAAAGCAGGGGGTGGGGTGGCTACACCTTC; cdr3_aa: CASSQESRGWGGYTF
clone_size: few; v_call: TRBV3-1; d_call: TRBD2; j_call: TRBJ2-7; cdr3_nt: TGTGCCAGCAGCCCCGGACTAGCGGGAGGGAAGCAGTACTTC; cdr3_aa: CASSPGLAGGKQYF
clone_size: -; v_call: TRBV4-3; d_call: -; j_call: TRBJ2-7; cdr3_nt: TGCGCCAGCAGCCAAGAATGGCACGGGGCGGGGTCAAAGCAGTACTTC; cdr3_aa: CASSQEWHGAGSKQYF
clone_size: few; v_call: TRBV7-9; d_call: -; j_call: TRBJ2-1; cdr3_nt: TGTGCCAGCAGCTTAGCCCTCGCCGAACGCAATGAGCAGTTCTTC; cdr3_aa: CASSLALAERNEQFF
clone_size: few; v_call: TRBV29-1; d_call: -; j_call: TRBJ2-3; cdr3_nt: TGCAGCGTTGATCCCAGTGATCGTTCCACAGATACGCAGTATTTT; cdr3_aa: CSVDPSDRSTDTQYF
clone_size: -; v_call: TRBV6-2/TRBV6-3; d_call: -; j_call: TRBJ2-1; cdr3_nt: TGTGCCAGCAGTTATTTGGGACCCAATGAGCAGTTCTTC; cdr3_aa: CASSYLGPNEQFF
clone_size: -; v_call: TRBV10-3; d_call: -; j_call: TRBJ1-1; cdr3_nt: TGTGCCATCAGGAACCCGGGGGCCGGGGGTGGCACTGAAGCTTTCTTT; cdr3_aa: CAIRNPGAGGGTEAFF
clone_size: -; v_call: TRBV29-1; d_call: -; j_call: TRBJ2-6; cdr3_nt: TGCAGCGTTGAAGAAAGCGGGTCTGGGGCCAACGTCCTGACTTTC; cdr3_aa: CSVEESGSGANVLTF
clone_size: -; v_call: TRBV3-1; d_call: -; j_call: TRBJ2-5; cdr3_nt: TGTGCCAGCAGCCAAGGGACGGGGGCCCAGTACTTC; cdr3_aa: CASSQGTGAQYF
clone_size: few; v_call: TRBV12-3/TRBV12-4; d_call: TRBD2; j_call: TRBJ2-3; cdr3_nt: TGTGCCAGCACCCTAGCGGGGGCACCCACAGATACGCAGTATTTT; cdr3_aa: CASTLAGAPTDTQYF
clone_size: few; v_call: TRBV12-3/TRBV12-4; d_call: TRBD1; j_call: TRBJ1-2; cdr3_nt: TGTGCCAGCAGTTTTCGGGACAGCGACTATGGCTACACCTTC; cdr3_aa: CASSFRDSDYGYTF
clone_size: many; v_call: TRBV29-1; d_call: -; j_call: TRBJ2-5; cdr3_nt: TGCAGCGTCCTCCGCTTCCACGAGACCCAGTACTTC; cdr3_aa: CSVLRFHETQYF
clone_size: few; v_call: TRBV5-1; d_call: -; j_call: TRBJ1-1; cdr3_nt: TGCGCCAGCAGCTCCTACGGACAGAACACTGAAGCTTTCTTT; cdr3_aa: CASSSYGQNTEAFF
clone_size: -; v_call: TRBV6-1; d_call: TRBD1; j_call: TRBJ2-5; cdr3_nt: TGTGCCAGCAGACCAACGACAGGGCGAAGGGAGACCCAGTACTTC; cdr3_aa: CASRPTTGRRETQYF
clone_size: few; v_call: TRBV12-3/TRBV12-4; d_call: TRBD1; j_call: TRBJ2-5; cdr3_nt: TGTGCCAGCAGTCGGACAGGGGCGCACGAGACCCAGTACTTC; cdr3_aa: CASSRTGAHETQYF
clone_size: -; v_call: TRBV5-1; d_call: -; j_call: TRBJ2-2; cdr3_nt: TGCGCCAGCAGCTTGGCCCCGACAGTGAACACCGGGGAGCTGTTTTTT; cdr3_aa: CASSLAPTVNTGELFF
clone_size: -; v_call: TRBV29-1; d_call: -; j_call: TRBJ1-1; cdr3_nt: TGCAGCGTTTACAGTGTGAACACTGAAGCTTTCTTT; cdr3_aa: CSVYSVNTEAFF
clone_size: many; v_call: TRBV2; d_call: -; j_call: TRBJ1-2; cdr3_nt: TGTGCCAGCGGTCGAGGGGAGGGCTACACCTTC; cdr3_aa: CASGRGEGYTF
clone_size: -; v_call: TRBV7-9; d_call: -; j_call: TRBJ2-7; cdr3_nt: TGTGCCAGCAGCTTATCCGTAGGCAACCCCTACGAGCAGTACTTC; cdr3_aa: CASSLSVGNPYEQYF
clone_size: -; v_call: TRBV3-1; d_call: -; j_call: TRBJ2-5; cdr3_nt: TGTGCCAGCAGCCATATAGAGACCCAGTACTTC; cdr3_aa: CASSHIETQYF
clone_size: many; v_call: TRBV5-1; d_call: TRBD2; j_call: TRBJ2-5; cdr3_nt: TGCGCCAGCAGCGCTAGCGGGGGCCAAGAGACCCAGTACTTC; cdr3_aa: CASSASGGQETQYF
clone_size: few; v_call: TRBV20-1; d_call: -; j_call: TRBJ2-7; cdr3_nt: TGCAGTGCTAGAGATCCCCGAAACTACGAGCAGTACTTC; cdr3_aa: CSARDPRNYEQYF
clone_size: few; v_call: TRBV11-2; d_call: TRBD2; j_call: TRBJ2-3; cdr3_nt: TGTGCCAGCAGCTTAGACGGTTCCAGCGGGGGGGTACGGAAGGTACCAGATACGCAGTATTTT; cdr3_aa: CASSLDGSSGGVRKVPDTQYF
clone_size: few; v_call: TRBV5-1; d_call: -; j_call: TRBJ1-5; cdr3_nt: TGCGCCAGGGGCGAGGGGCCGCAGCCCCAGCATTTT; cdr3_aa: CARGEGPQPQHF
clone_size: -; v_call: TRBV20-1; d_call: TRBD2; j_call: TRBJ2-7; cdr3_nt: TGCAGTGCTGGGAGGACTAGCGGGAAATACGAGCAGTACTTC; cdr3_aa: CSAGRTSGKYEQYF
clone_size: few; v_call: TRBV12-3/TRBV12-4; d_call: -; j_call: TRBJ2-7; cdr3_nt: TGTGCCAGCAGTTTTTCGGGGTTCTCCTACGAGCAGTACTTC; cdr3_aa: CASSFSGFSYEQYF
clone_size: few; v_call: TRBV5-5; d_call: TRBD1; j_call: TRBJ2-7; cdr3_nt: TGTGCCAGCAGCTTGGGAAGGGACAGGGATCCGTGGGAGCAGTACTTC; cdr3_aa: CASSLGRDRDPWEQYF
clone_size: few; v_call: TRBV3-1; d_call: TRBD1; j_call: TRBJ2-7; cdr3_nt: TGTGCCAGCAGCCATGACAGGGGGTATAGGTACGAGCAGTACTTC; cdr3_aa: CASSHDRGYRYEQYF
clone_size: -; v_call: TRBV20-1; d_call: -; j_call: TRBJ1-6; cdr3_nt: TGCAGTGCTAGAGTGGATGGGAGTGATTCACCCCTCCACTTT; cdr3_aa: CSARVDGSDSPLHF
clone_size: few; v_call: TRBV6-5; d_call: -; j_call: TRBJ2-3; cdr3_nt: TGTGCCAGCAGTTACTCCTCTCGCACAGATACGCAGTATTTT; cdr3_aa: CASSYSSRTDTQYF
clone_size: few; v_call: TRBV5-6; d_call: -; j_call: TRBJ1-5; cdr3_nt: TGTGCCAGCAGCTTCAGGGGCGGGTCTGGTAATCAGCCCCAGCATTTT; cdr3_aa: CASSFRGGSGNQPQHF
clone_size: -; v_call: TRBV5-6; d_call: -; j_call: TRBJ2-1; cdr3_nt: TGTGCCAGCAGCTTGCCGGCGGGCAATGAGCAGTTCTTC; cdr3_aa: CASSLPAGNEQFF
clone_size: few; v_call: TRBV6-2/TRBV6-3; d_call: TRBD2; j_call: TRBJ2-3; cdr3_nt: TGTGCCAGCACCGTACAGCGGGGTACAGATACGCAGTATTTT; cdr3_aa: CASTVQRGTDTQYF
clone_size: -; v_call: TRBV5-1; d_call: TRBD2; j_call: TRBJ2-5; cdr3_nt: TGCGCCAGCAGACTTAGCGGGGAAGGGACCCAGTACTTC; cdr3_aa: CASRLSGEGTQYF
clone_size: few; v_call: TRBV12-3/TRBV12-4; d_call: -; j_call: TRBJ2-7; cdr3_nt: TGTGCCAGCAGTCAACAGGATTGGCTCTACGAGCAGTACTTC; cdr3_aa: CASSQQDWLYEQYF
clone_size: -; v_call: TRBV5-1; d_call: -; j_call: TRBJ2-7; cdr3_nt: TGCGCCAGCAGCTTGGCGGCTTCAGGGGTCGGATACGAGCAGTACTTC; cdr3_aa: CASSLAASGVGYEQYF
clone_size: few; v_call: TRBV12-3/TRBV12-4; d_call: -; j_call: TRBJ1-1; cdr3_nt: TGTGCCAGCAGTTTCCCGACGAATAAGAACACTGAAGCTTTCTTT; cdr3_aa: CASSFPTNKNTEAFF
clone_size: few; v_call: TRBV10-3; d_call: -; j_call: TRBJ2-2; cdr3_nt: TGTGCCATCCAACCGGGGCCCGGGGAGCTGTTTTTT; cdr3_aa: CAIQPGPGELFF